What follows are 12 T cell receptor beta chains derived from one specimen sequenced in a study of Ad26.COV2.S vaccination and SARS-CoV-2 variants. Sequencing used immunoSEQ multiplex PCR; TCRdb keeps in-frame clones, though not all of them. The repertoire consists of about 680,000 clones, with around 90% occurring once and the leading ten covering about 1.5%. Noted treatment: 15 to 20 received Ad26.COV2.S at low or high dose, single or two shots; 5 received placebo; per-sample allocation not given. It was on day 63 after the first vaccine or placebo injection that samples were taken. The input for sequencing was peripheral blood, taken in a trial of Ad26.COV2.S vaccine versus placebo. All receptors come from a person aged 18-60 years who received the Ad26.COV2.S COVID-19 vaccine or a placebo.

The J gene is TRBJ1-5, the V gene TRBV7-2; 7 positions match TRBD1. The CDR3 is 16 residues long. With 2 bases clipped from V and 1 base from J, the junction kept 5 bases outside the gene matches. CDR1 and CDR2 (germline): SGHTA, FQGNSA. Written as DNA, the CDR3 is TGTGCCAGCAGCTTAAGCTCACAGGGGAGCAATCAGCCCCAGCATTTT. As protein: CASSLSSQGSNQPQHF.

The chain links TRBV25-1 to TRBJ2-3, with a tentative D call TRBD2 (5 bases). With 8 bases removed from V and 2 bases from J, the gap between germline ends came to 11 bases. Germline CDR1 and CDR2: MGHDK and SYGVNS. This CDR3 spans 13 amino acids. CDR3 nucleotides: TGTGCCAGCGTACGGGGTGCCACAGATACGCAGTATTTT. Translated, it gives CASVRGATDTQYF.

The DNA of the CDR3 is TGTGCCAGCAGTCTCAGAGAGGATCAGCCCCAGCATTTT. This encodes CASSLREDQPQHF. The rearrangement uses TRBV12-3 or TRBV12-4 and TRBJ1-5; no definite D call. Between the trimmed V and J ends, which lost 5 bases and 5 bases, there was a span of 10 bases. This CDR3 region has 13 residues.

This clone was recorded only once. This rearrangement joins TRBV4-1 to TRBJ1-5; D might be TRBD1 (6 bases). Germline V lookup: CDR1 MGHRA, CDR2 YSYEKL. The CDR3 is made up of 14 amino acids. The V end lost 1 base, the J end lost 6 bases, and 10 bases lay between the germline ends. CDR3 region: CASSQGGGGQPQHF. In DNA, the CDR3 is TGCGCCAGCAGCCAAGGAGGGGGTGGTCAGCCCCAGCATTTT.

The chain recombines TRBV9 with TRBJ2-7; 10 nucleotides agree with TRBD1. In germline, CDR1 is SGDLS, CDR2 YYNGEE. This CDR3 has 14 amino acids. The V segment lost 1 base and the J segment 5 bases; nucleotides outside the gene matches: 3. The CDR3 region has the DNA TGTGCCAGCAGCGTAACCGGACAGGGGGACGAGCAGTACTTC. This sequence encodes CASSVTGQGDEQYF.

The gene calls are TRBV7-7 and TRBJ2-1; no firm D call. The CDR3 totals 15 residues. Deletions cut 1 base from V and 4 bases from J, with 11 bases between. Per the germline V gene, CDR1 is SSHAT and CDR2 is FNYEAQ (reference sequence). The CDR3 loop is CASSLDRSRYNEQFF. Written as DNA, the CDR3 is TGTGCCAGCAGCTTAGATCGATCTCGGTACAATGAGCAGTTCTTC.

The CDR3 bases are TGTGCCAGCAGCCCTCAGGCCGCCTTCTCCTACAATGAGCAGTTCTTC. This codes for CASSPQAAFSYNEQFF. V and J are TRBV5-5 and TRBJ2-1; D gene uncertain. The CDR3 is 16 amino acids. V lost 4 bases to trimming and J lost 0 bases, with 14 bases between them. In germline, CDR1 is SGHKS, CDR2 YYEKEE (reference sequence). Full variable domain (outside the CDR3, taken from reference TRBV5-5 and TRBJ2-1): DAGVTQSPTHLIKTRGQQVTLRCSPISGHKSVSWYQQVLGQGPQFIFQYYEKEERGRGNFPDRFSARQFPNYSSELNVNALLLGDSALYLCASSPQAAFSYNEQFFGPGTRLTVL.

This clone has a single count. The DNA for the CDR3 is TGTGCCAGCAGCTTGGGGCTAGAGGGCACCGGGGAGCTGTTTTTT. Protein: CASSLGLEGTGELFF. V gene TRBV5-4 combines with J gene TRBJ2-2; the D gene is possibly TRBD2 (5 bases). This CDR3 spans 15 amino acids. CDR1 is SGHNT, CDR2 YYREEE, per germline (reference sequence). V was cut by 0 bases and J by 4 bases, with 10 bases left in between.

The V gene is TRBV30, the J gene TRBJ2-1, with TRBD2 matching 7 bases. J lost 7 bases, V lost 0 bases, and 6 bases had no gene match. The germline V gene has CDR1 GTSNPN and CDR2 SVGIG (reference sequence). The CDR3 runs to 14 residues. The DNA of the CDR3 is TGTGCCTGGAGTGTAGGGGCGGGAGTAAATGAGCAGTTCTTC. Its protein is CAWSVGAGVNEQFF.

This chain connects TRBV4-2 to TRBJ2-7; TRBD1 aligns across 7 bases. The CDR3 extends over 14 amino acids. The J segment lost 1 base and the V segment lost 6 bases, leaving 6 bases of the junction unmatched. Germline V gene sequence: CDR1 LGHNA, CDR2 YNFKEQ. The CDR3 region is CASRGQEESYEQYF. The CDR3 DNA reads as TGTGCCAGCAGAGGACAGGAAGAATCCTACGAGCAGTACTTC.

The chain links TRBV4-2 to TRBJ1-1; D is unclear. Germline lookup yields CDR1 LGHNA and CDR2 YNFKEQ. The CDR3 loop spans 14 amino acids. V was shortened by 0 bases and J by 1 base, with 6 bases between the two germline ends. CDR3 sequence reads: CASSQEPANTEAFF. The CDR3 region has the DNA TGTGCCAGCAGCCAAGAGCCTGCGAACACTGAAGCTTTCTTT.

The gene calls are TRBV19 and TRBJ2-5; 8 bases match TRBD2. The germline V gene has CDR1 LNHDA and CDR2 SQIVND (reference sequence). Trimming took 8 bases from V and 2 from J; bases not matched to a gene: 10. The CDR3 is 15 amino acids. Here the CDR3 DNA reads TGTGCCAGTGGTCTCTCGGCGGGGGGACAAGAGACCCAGTACTTC. It yields the protein CASGLSAGGQETQYF.